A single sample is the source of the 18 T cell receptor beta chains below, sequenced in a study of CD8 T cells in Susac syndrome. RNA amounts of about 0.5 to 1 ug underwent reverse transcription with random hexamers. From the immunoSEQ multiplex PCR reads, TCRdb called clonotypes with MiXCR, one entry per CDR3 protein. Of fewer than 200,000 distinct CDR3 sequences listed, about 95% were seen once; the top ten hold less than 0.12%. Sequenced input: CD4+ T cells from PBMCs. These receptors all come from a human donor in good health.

The CDR3 sequence: CASSVLPGNGYTF. CDR3 nucleotides: TGTGCCAGCAGCGTACTACCAGGGAATGGCTACACCTTC. The chain links TRBV9 to TRBJ1-2; TRBD1 is a possible D gene (5 bases). The V end lost 1 base, the J end lost 6 bases, and 10 bases lay between the germline ends. The CDR3 sequence is 13 residues long. The V gene's germline CDR1 is SGDLS and CDR2 YYNGEE.

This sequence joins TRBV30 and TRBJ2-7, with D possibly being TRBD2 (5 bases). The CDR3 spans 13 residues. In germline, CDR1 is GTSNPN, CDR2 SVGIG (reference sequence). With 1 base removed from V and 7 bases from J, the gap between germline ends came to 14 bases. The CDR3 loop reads CAWSASDRGEQYF. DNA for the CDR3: TGTGCCTGGAGTGCCTCGGACCGGGGAGAGCAGTACTTC.

The CDR3 coding sequence is TGCAGTGCTAGAGATGCGGGGGGCGGAGGAAATGAAAAACTGTTTTTT. Its translation is CSARDAGGGGNEKLFF. This sequence joins TRBV20-1 and TRBJ1-4; perhaps TRBD1 as D (6 bases). The CDR3 loop spans 16 amino acids. CDR1 DFQATT and CDR2 SNEGSKA come from the germline V gene (reference sequence). V was cut by 0 bases and J by 5 bases, with 16 bases left in between.

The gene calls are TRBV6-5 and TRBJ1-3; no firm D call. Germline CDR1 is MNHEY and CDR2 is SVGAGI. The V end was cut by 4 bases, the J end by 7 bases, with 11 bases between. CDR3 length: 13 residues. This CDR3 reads CASSSREGNTIYF. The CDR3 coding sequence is TGTGCCAGCAGTTCAAGGGAAGGGAACACCATATATTTT.

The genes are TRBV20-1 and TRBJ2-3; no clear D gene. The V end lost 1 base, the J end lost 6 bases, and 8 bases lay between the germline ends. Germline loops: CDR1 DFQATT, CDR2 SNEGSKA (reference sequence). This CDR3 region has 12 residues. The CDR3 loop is CSARGAWDTQYF. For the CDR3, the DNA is TGCAGTGCTAGAGGGGCGTGGGATACGCAGTATTTT.

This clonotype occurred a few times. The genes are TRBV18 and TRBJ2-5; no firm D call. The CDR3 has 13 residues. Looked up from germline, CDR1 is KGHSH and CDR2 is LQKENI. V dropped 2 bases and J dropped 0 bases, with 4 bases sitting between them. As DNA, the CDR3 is TGTGCCAGCTCACCAAGGTACCAAGAGACCCAGTACTTC. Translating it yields CASSPRYQETQYF.

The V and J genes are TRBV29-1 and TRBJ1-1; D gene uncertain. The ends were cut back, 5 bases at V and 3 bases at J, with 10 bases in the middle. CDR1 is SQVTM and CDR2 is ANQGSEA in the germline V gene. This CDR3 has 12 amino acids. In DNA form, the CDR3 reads TGCAGCGTTAGAGGGCCGCACACTGAAGCTTTCTTT. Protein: CSVRGPHTEAFF.

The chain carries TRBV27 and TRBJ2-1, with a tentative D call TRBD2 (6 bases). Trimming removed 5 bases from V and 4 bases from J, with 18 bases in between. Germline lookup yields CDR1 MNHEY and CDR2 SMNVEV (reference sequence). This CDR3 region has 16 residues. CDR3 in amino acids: CASSDLGTGSYNEQFF. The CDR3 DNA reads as TGTGCCAGCAGTGACCTAGGAACCGGGAGTTACAATGAGCAGTTCTTC.

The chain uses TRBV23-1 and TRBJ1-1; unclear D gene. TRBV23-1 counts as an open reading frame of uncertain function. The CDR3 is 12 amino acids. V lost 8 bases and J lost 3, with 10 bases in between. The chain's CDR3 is CASYKRDTEAFF. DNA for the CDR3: TGCGCCAGCTACAAAAGGGACACTGAAGCTTTCTTT.

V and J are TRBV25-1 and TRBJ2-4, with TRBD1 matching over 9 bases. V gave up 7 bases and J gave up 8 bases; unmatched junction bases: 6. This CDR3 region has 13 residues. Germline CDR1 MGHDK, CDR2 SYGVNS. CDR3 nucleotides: TGTGCCAGCACCGGGACAGGGTGGGACATTCAGTACTTC. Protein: CASTGTGWDIQYF. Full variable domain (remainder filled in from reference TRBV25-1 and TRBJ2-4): EADIYQTPRYLVIGTGKKITLECSQTMGHDKMYWYQQDPGMELHLIHYSYGVNSTEKGDLSSESTVSRIRTEHFPLTLESARPSHTSQYLCASTGTGWDIQYFGAGTRLSVL.

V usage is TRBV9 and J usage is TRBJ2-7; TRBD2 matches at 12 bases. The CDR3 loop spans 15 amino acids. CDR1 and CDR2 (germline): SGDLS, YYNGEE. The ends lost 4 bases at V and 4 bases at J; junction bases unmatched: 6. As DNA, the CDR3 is TGTGCCAGCAGCCCTGGACTAGCGGGGACTTACGAGCAGTACTTC. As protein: CASSPGLAGTYEQYF.

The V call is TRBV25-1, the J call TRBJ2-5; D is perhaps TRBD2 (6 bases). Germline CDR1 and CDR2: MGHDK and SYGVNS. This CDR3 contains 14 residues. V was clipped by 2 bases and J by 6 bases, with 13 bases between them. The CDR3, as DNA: TGTGCCAGCAGTGAAGTAACAGGAGGGAAGACCCAGTACTTC. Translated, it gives CASSEVTGGKTQYF.

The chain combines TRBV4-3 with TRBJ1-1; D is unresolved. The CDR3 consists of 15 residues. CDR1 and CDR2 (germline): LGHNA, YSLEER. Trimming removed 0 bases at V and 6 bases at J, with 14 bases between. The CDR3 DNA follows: TGCGCCAGCAGCCAAGAAAGGAGGCTTTTGCCTGAAGCTTTCTTT. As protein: CASSQERRLLPEAFF.

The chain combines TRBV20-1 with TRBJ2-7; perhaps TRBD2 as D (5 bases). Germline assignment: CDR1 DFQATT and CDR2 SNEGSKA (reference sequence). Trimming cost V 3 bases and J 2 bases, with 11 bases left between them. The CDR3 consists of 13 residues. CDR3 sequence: CSASRRRPYEQYF. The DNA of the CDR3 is TGCAGTGCTAGCCGGAGGAGGCCCTACGAGCAGTACTTC.

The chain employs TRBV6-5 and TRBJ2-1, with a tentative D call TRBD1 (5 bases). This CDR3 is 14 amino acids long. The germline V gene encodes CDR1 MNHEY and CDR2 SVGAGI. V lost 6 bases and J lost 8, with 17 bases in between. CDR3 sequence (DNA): TGTGCCAGCAGATCGATCAGGGTATCGGATGAGCAGTTCTTC. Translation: CASRSIRVSDEQFF.

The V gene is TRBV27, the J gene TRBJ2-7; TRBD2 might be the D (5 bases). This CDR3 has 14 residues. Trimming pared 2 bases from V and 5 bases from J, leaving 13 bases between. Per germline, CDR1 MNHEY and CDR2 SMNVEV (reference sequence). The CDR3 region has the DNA TGTGCCAGCAGTTTACGGGATCTCACGCACGAGCAGTACTTC. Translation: CASSLRDLTHEQYF.

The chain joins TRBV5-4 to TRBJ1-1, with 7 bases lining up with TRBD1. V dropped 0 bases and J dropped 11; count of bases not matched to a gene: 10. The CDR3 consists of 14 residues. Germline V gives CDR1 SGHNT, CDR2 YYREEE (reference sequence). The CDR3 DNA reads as TGTGCCAGCAGCTTGGATGGAGACAGGGCGGGGGCTTTCTTT. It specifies CASSLDGDRAGAFF. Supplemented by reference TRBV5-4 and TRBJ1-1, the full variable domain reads ETGVTQSPTHLIKTRGQQVTLRCSSQSGHNTVSWYQQALGQGPQFIFQYYREEENGRGNFPPRFSGLQFPNYSSELNVNALELDDSALYLCASSLDGDRAGAFFGQGTRLTVV.

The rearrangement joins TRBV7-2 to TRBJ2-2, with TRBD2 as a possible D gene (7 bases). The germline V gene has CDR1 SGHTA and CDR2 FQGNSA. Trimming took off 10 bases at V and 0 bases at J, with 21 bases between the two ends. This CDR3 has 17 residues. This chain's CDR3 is CAIHRGARLANTGELFF. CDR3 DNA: TGTGCCATCCACCGGGGGGCTCGACTCGCGAACACCGGGGAGCTGTTTTTT.